The rows below give T cell receptor beta chains drawn from one sample of a study of beta chain features in type 1 diabetes. Generated by immunoSEQ multiplex PCR, the TCRdb table keeps only in-frame clones and is missing some. The table shows under 250,000 clones, with roughly 15% occurring only once. Specimen: naive CD4+ T cells from blood. These receptors were collected from a woman between 35 and 50 years old in good health. Each CDR3 is given with its conserved first and last residue. The order of the fields is V gene, clone size, D gene, J gene, CDR3 protein, CDR3 DNA. D genes are given only for firm matches. Clone size is given for some rows only: seen once, a few or many times, or a class if the clone is expanded.

TRBV6-6,.,TRBD1,TRBJ1-5,CASSFPGQVTQPQHF,TGTGCCAGCAGTTTCCCCGGACAGGTAACTCAGCCCCAGCATTTT
TRBV5-1,.,TRBD1,TRBJ2-5,CASSPATGGAETQYF,TGCGCCAGCAGCCCGGCGACAGGGGGCGCAGAGACCCAGTACTTC
TRBV25-1,few,TRBD1,TRBJ2-3,CASSGNRGVWGTDTQYF,TGTGCCAGCAGTGGGAACAGGGGGGTATGGGGTACAGATACGCAGTATTTT
TRBV27,.,TRBD2,TRBJ2-1,CASSPRSSGGKGNEQFF,TGTGCCAGCAGTCCCCGGTCTAGCGGGGGAAAAGGGAATGAGCAGTTCTTC
TRBV28,many,.,TRBJ2-4,CASSLFGLNIQYF,TGTGCCAGCAGTTTATTTGGACTGAACATTCAGTACTTC
TRBV6-5,.,TRBD2,TRBJ2-1,CASSQRTSARNEQFF,TGTGCCAGCAGTCAACGGACTAGCGCCCGAAATGAGCAGTTCTTC
TRBV10-1,.,TRBD2,TRBJ2-4,CASSESSGGNIQYF,TGCGCCAGCAGTGAGTCATCGGGGGGAAACATTCAGTACTTC
TRBV18,.,.,TRBJ1-2,CASSPLAAVANYGYTF,TGTGCCAGCTCACCTCTCGCGGCGGTAGCTAACTATGGCTACACCTTC
TRBV6-4,few,TRBD1,TRBJ1-2,CASSLEQGDGYTF,TGTGCCAGCTCACTCGAGCAGGGGGATGGCTACACCTTC
TRBV7-2,.,TRBD2,TRBJ2-5,CATSSGGASQTQYF,TGTGCCACCTCTAGCGGGGGGGCCTCCCAGACCCAGTACTTC
TRBV4-1,once,.,TRBJ1-1,CASSQETVNTEAFF,TGCGCCAGCAGCCAAGAAACGGTGAACACTGAAGCTTTCTTT
TRBV18,.,TRBD1,TRBJ2-1,CASSPNTDRGGNEQFF,TGTGCCAGCTCACCCAACACTGACAGGGGGGGCAATGAGCAGTTCTTC
TRBV28,.,TRBD2,TRBJ2-7,CASTPGLAGYEQYF,TGTGCCAGCACCCCGGGACTAGCGGGGTACGAGCAGTACTTC
TRBV11-2,few,.,TRBJ2-5,CASSRRPGEQETQYF,TGTGCCAGCAGCCGTCGTCCAGGGGAGCAAGAGACCCAGTACTTC
TRBV9,few,TRBD2,TRBJ2-7,CASSVASGGTNEQYF,TGTGCCAGCAGCGTAGCTAGCGGGGGAACCAACGAGCAGTACTTC
TRBV28,few,TRBD2,TRBJ2-7,CATSRGGASYEQYF,TGTGCCACCTCACGGGGGGGGGCCTCCTACGAGCAGTACTTC
TRBV18,.,TRBD1,TRBJ1-2,CASSRPGQAPRVYGYTF,TGTGCCAGCTCACGTCCGGGACAGGCGCCGCGGGTCTATGGCTACACCTTC
TRBV28,.,.,TRBJ1-2,CASSLGRLYGYTF,TGTGCCAGCAGTTTGGGTCGACTCTATGGCTACACCTTC
TRBV19,.,.,TRBJ1-5,CASSIGRWGGQPQHF,TGTGCCAGTAGTATAGGGAGGTGGGGGGGCCAGCCCCAGCATTTT
TRBV7-7,few,.,TRBJ2-5,CASSFSGGKETQYF,TGTGCTAGCAGCTTTAGCGGAGGCAAAGAGACCCAGTACTTC
TRBV12-5,.,TRBD1,TRBJ1-2,CASGLGTGVGYTF,TGTGCTAGTGGTTTGGGGACAGGGGTCGGCTACACCTTC
TRBV5-1,few,.,TRBJ2-7,CASSLDGRPTYEQYF,TGCGCCAGCAGCTTGGACGGCAGGCCAACCTACGAGCAGTACTTC
TRBV6-5,.,.,TRBJ2-7,CASSYLGSGEQYF,TGTGCCAGCAGTTACTTGGGTTCGGGCGAGCAGTACTTC
TRBV28,few,.,TRBJ2-7,CASSLWGSSSYEQYF,TGTGCCAGCAGTTTATGGGGCAGTAGCTCCTACGAGCAGTACTTC
TRBV19,few,.,TRBJ1-4,CASRPIATNEKLFF,TGTGCCAGTAGACCGATAGCAACTAATGAAAAACTGTTTTTT
TRBV7-2,.,TRBD1,TRBJ1-2,CASSLAQGAGYGYTF,TGTGCCAGCAGCTTAGCGCAGGGGGCTGGCTATGGCTACACCTTC
TRBV27,.,.,TRBJ1-5,CASTEGGLGQPQHF,TGTGCCAGCACTGAAGGGGGTTTGGGTCAGCCCCAGCATTTT
TRBV19,few,.,TRBJ1-2,CASTRRGLPSGYTF,TGTGCCAGTACCAGGAGGGGACTTCCGTCCGGCTACACCTTC
TRBV14,.,TRBD1,TRBJ2-1,CASSLLDRGPGNEQFF,TGTGCCAGCAGCTTATTGGACAGGGGGCCTGGAAATGAGCAGTTCTTC
TRBV19,few,.,TRBJ2-7,CASSMYGTYEQYF,TGTGCCAGTAGTATGTACGGTACCTACGAGCAGTACTTC
TRBV25-1,.,.,TRBJ1-1,CASSEYLSDTEAFF,TGTGCCAGCAGTGAATATTTGTCCGACACTGAAGCTTTCTTT
TRBV5-6,few,TRBD2,TRBJ2-5,CASSLYGGSEVRETQYF,TGTGCCAGCAGCTTATACGGGGGGAGTGAGGTACGGGAGACCCAGTACTTC
TRBV5-6,few,TRBD1,TRBJ1-2,CASSRIPGTDHYGYTF,TGTGCCAGCAGCCGAATACCCGGGACAGATCACTATGGCTACACCTTC
TRBV6-5,.,.,TRBJ2-7,CASIGGPYEQYF,TGTGCCAGCATAGGAGGGCCCTACGAGCAGTACTTC
TRBV6-5,.,.,TRBJ2-7,CASTPRRGTTLDF,TGTGCCAGCACCCCCAGGAGGGGGACTACCCTAGACTTC
TRBV7-2,.,TRBD1,TRBJ2-3,CASSTQTGSDTQYF,TGTGCCAGCAGCACCCAGACAGGGTCAGATACGCAGTATTTT
TRBV6-6,.,.,TRBJ1-2,CASTAGTPNNYGYTF,TGTGCCAGCACCGCCGGGACACCAAATAACTATGGCTACACCTTC
TRBV2,.,TRBD1,TRBJ1-4,CASSEAEGGGEKLFF,TGTGCCAGCAGTGAAGCGGAAGGGGGCGGTGAAAAACTGTTTTTT
TRBV9,.,.,TRBJ1-1,CASSVDRGNTEAFF,TGTGCCAGCAGCGTAGACCGGGGGAATACTGAAGCTTTCTTT
TRBV29-1,.,.,TRBJ1-1,CSVSDRLNTEAFF,TGCAGCGTTTCGGACAGACTGAACACTGAAGCTTTCTTT
TRBV10-3,.,TRBD1,TRBJ2-7,CAITTDRVGYEQYF,TGTGCCATCACTACGGACAGGGTGGGGTACGAGCAGTACTTC
TRBV27,.,TRBD2,TRBJ2-2,CASSLRRGAGELFF,TGTGCCAGCAGTTTACGGCGGGGGGCCGGGGAGCTGTTTTTT
TRBV9,.,.,TRBJ1-2,CASSVAAGGQTPSDGYTF,TGTGCCAGCAGCGTAGCGGCCGGTGGGCAGACCCCCTCCGATGGCTACACCTTC
TRBV4-3,many,.,TRBJ2-7,CASSQARGTGEQYF,TGCGCCAGCAGCCAAGCTCGGGGTACGGGGGAGCAGTACTTC
TRBV5-1,.,TRBD2,TRBJ2-7,CASSFGSGGSYEQYF,TGCGCCAGCAGCTTTGGGAGCGGGGGATCCTACGAGCAGTACTTC
TRBV9,few,TRBD2,TRBJ2-2,CASSVGGDYTGELFF,TGTGCCAGCAGCGTGGGAGGGGATTACACCGGGGAGCTGTTTTTT
TRBV4-2,.,TRBD2,TRBJ2-5,CASSPEKAGTGTSGGMRETQYF,TGTGCCAGCAGCCCCGAAAAGGCAGGAACCGGGACTAGCGGGGGGATGCGGGAGACCCAGTACTTC
TRBV7-2,few,.,TRBJ2-5,CASSFIGKRFGQTQYF,TGTGCCAGCAGCTTTATCGGGAAAAGATTTGGTCAGACCCAGTACTTC
TRBV7-2,few,.,TRBJ1-4,CASSLVQGHEKLFF,TGTGCCAGCAGCTTAGTGCAGGGTCATGAAAAACTGTTTTTT
TRBV14,.,TRBD2,TRBJ2-3,CASSQVAGVHDTQYF,TGTGCCAGCAGCCAAGTGGCGGGGGTACACGATACGCAGTATTTT